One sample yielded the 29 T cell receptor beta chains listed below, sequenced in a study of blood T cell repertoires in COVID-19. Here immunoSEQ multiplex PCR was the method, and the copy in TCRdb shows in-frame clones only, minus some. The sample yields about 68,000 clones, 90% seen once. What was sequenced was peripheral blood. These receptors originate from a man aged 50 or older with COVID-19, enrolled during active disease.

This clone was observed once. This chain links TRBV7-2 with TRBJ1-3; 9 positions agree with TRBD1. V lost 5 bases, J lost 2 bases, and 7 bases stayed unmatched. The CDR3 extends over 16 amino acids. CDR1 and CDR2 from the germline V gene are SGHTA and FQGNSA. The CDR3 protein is CASSENRGRPGNTIYF. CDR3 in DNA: TGTGCCAGCAGCGAAAACAGGGGGCGCCCTGGAAACACCATATATTTT.

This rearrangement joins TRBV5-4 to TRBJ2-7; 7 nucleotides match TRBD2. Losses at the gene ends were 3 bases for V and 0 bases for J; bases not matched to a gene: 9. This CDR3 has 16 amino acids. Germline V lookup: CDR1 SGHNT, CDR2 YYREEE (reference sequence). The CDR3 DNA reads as TGTGCCAGCAGCTGGGGGGGACGGCTAGGCTCCTACGAGCAGTACTTC. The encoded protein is CASSWGGRLGSYEQYF.

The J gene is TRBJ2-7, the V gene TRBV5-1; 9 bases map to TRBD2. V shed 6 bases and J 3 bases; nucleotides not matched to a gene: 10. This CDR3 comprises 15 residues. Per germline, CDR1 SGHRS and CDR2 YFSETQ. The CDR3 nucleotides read TGCGCCAGCAAAACTCAACTTAGCGGGAGCTACGAGCAGTACTTC. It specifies CASKTQLSGSYEQYF.

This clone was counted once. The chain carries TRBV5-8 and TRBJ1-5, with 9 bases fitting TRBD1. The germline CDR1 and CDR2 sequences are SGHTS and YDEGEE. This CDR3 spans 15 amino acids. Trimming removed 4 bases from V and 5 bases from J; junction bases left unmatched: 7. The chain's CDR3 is CASSGGQGGHQPQHF. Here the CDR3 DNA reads TGTGCCAGCAGCGGGGGACAGGGCGGTCATCAGCCCCAGCATTTT.

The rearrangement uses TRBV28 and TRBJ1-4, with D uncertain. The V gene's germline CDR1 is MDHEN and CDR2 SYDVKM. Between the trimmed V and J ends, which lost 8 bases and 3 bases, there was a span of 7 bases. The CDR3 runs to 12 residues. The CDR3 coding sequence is TGTGCCAGCGGCAGTCCTAATGAAAAACTGTTTTTT. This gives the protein CASGSPNEKLFF.

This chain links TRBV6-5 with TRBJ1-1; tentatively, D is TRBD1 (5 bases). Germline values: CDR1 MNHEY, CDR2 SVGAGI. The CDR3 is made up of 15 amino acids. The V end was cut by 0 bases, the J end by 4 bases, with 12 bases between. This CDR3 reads CASSYSWSGITEAFF. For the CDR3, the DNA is TGTGCCAGCAGTTACTCTTGGTCAGGGATCACTGAAGCTTTCTTT.

The chain's CDR3 is CASSLNSGWVSIHEQFF. For the CDR3, the DNA is TGCGCCAGCAGCTTGAATAGCGGGTGGGTCTCAATCCATGAGCAGTTCTTC. The rearrangement joins TRBV5-1 to TRBJ2-1; 7 bases align to TRBD2. Losses at the gene ends were 1 base for V and 8 bases for J; bases not matched to a gene: 15. Germline V lookup: CDR1 SGHRS, CDR2 YFSETQ. The length of the CDR3 is 17 residues.

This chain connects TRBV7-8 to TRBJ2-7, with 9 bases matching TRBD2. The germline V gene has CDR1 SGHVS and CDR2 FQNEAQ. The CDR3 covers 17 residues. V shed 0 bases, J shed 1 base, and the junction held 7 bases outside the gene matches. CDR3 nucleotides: TGTGCCAGCAGCTTAGCGACTGGGACTAGCATTTCCTACGAGCAGTACTTC. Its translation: CASSLATGTSISYEQYF.

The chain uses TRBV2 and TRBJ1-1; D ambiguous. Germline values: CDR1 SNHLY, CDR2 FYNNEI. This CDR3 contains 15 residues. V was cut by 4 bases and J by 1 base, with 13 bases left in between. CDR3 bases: TGTGCCAGCAGTGGAGCCGGGATGGCGAACACTGAAGCTTTCTTT. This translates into CASSGAGMANTEAFF.

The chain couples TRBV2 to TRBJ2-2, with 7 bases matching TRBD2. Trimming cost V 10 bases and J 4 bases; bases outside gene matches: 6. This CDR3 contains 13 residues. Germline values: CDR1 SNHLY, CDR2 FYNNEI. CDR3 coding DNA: TGTGCCACCAAGCGGGGCCCCACCGGGGAGCTGTTTTTT. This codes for CATKRGPTGELFF. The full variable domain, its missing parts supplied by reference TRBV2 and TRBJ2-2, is EPEVTQTPSHQVTQMGQEVILRCVPISNHLYFYWYRQILGQKVEFLVSFYNNEISEKSEIFDDQFSVERPDGSNFTLKIRSTKLEDSAMYFCATKRGPTGELFFGEGSRLTVL.

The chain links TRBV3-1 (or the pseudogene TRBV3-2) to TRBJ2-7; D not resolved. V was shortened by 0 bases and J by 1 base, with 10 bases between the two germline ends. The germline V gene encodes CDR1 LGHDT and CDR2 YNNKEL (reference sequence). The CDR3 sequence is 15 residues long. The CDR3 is CASSQDGRFSYEQYF. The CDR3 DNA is TGTGCCAGCAGCCAAGATGGGCGCTTTTCCTACGAGCAGTACTTC.

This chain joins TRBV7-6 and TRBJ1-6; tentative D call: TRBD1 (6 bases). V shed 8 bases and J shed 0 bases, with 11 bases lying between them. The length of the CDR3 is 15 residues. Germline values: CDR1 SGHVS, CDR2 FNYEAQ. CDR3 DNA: TGTGCCAGCGGGGGACATGACTCCTATAATTCACCCCTCCACTTT. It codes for CASGGHDSYNSPLHF. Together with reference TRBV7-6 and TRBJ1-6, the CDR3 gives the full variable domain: GAGVSQSPRYKVTKRGQDVALRCDPISGHVSLYWYRQALGQGPEFLTYFNYEAQQDKSGLPNDRFSAERPEGSISTLTIQRTEQRDSAMYRCASGGHDSYNSPLHFGNGTRLTVT.

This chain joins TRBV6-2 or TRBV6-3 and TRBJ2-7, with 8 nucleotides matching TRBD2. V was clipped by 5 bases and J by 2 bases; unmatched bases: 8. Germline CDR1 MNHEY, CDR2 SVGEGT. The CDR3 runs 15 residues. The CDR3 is CASSDSGTSAYEQYF. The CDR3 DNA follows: TGTGCCAGCAGTGATTCCGGGACTAGTGCCTACGAGCAGTACTTC.

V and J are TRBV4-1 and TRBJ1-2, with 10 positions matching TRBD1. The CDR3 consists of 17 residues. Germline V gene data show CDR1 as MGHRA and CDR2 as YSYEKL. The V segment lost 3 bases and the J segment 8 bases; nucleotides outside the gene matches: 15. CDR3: CASSHPRDRGKIGGYTF. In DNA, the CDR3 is TGCGCCAGCAGCCATCCCCGGGACAGGGGAAAAATTGGAGGCTACACCTTC.

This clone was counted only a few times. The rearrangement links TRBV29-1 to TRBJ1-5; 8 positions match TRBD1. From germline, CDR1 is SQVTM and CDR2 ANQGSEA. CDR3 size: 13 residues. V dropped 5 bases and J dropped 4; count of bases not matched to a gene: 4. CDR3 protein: CSVSDRGNQPQHF. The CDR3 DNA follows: TGCAGCGTTTCAGACAGGGGTAATCAGCCCCAGCATTTT.

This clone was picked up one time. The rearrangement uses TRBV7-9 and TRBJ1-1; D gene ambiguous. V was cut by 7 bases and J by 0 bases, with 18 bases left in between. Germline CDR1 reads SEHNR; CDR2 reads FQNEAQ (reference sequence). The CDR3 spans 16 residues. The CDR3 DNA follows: TGTGCCAGCATCCCATCAAAGGCCGACATGAACACTGAAGCTTTCTTT. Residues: CASIPSKADMNTEAFF.

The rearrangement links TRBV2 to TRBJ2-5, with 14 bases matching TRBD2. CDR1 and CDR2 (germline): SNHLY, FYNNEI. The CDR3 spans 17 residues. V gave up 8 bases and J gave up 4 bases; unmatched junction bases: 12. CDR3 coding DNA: TGTGCCAGCGTCAGCTTGGGACTAGCGGGAGTAGGAGAGACCCAGTACTTC. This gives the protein CASVSLGLAGVGETQYF. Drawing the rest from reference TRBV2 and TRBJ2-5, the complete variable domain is EPEVTQTPSHQVTQMGQEVILRCVPISNHLYFYWYRQILGQKVEFLVSFYNNEISEKSEIFDDQFSVERPDGSNFTLKIRSTKLEDSAMYFCASVSLGLAGVGETQYFGPGTRLLVL.

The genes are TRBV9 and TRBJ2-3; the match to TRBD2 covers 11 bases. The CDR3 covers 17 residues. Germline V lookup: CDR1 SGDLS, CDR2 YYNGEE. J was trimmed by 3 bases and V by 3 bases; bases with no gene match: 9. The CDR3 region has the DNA TGTGCCAGCAGCGAATTTAGCGGGAGGGCCGAGACAGATACGCAGTATTTT. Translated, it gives CASSEFSGRAETDTQYF.

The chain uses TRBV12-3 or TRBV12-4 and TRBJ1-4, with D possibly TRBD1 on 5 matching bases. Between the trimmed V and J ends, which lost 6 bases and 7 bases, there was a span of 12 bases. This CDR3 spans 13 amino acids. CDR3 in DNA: TGTGCCAGCAGGGCAAGGGGAGGTGAAAAACTGTTTTTT. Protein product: CASRARGGEKLFF.

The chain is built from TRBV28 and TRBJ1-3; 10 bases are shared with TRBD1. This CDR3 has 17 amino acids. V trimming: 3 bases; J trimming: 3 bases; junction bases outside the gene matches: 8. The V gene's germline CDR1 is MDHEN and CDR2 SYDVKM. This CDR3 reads CASSLGTGVLVGNTIYF. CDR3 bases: TGTGCCAGCAGTTTGGGGACAGGGGTCTTAGTTGGAAACACCATATATTTT.

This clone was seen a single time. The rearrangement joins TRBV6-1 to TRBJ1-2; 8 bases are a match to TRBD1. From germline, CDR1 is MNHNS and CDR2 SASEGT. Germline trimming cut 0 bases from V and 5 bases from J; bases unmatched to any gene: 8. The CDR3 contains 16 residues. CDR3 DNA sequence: TGTGCCAGCAGTGAAGCTGCGGGACAGGCGGGGTATGGCTACACCTTC. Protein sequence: CASSEAAGQAGYGYTF.

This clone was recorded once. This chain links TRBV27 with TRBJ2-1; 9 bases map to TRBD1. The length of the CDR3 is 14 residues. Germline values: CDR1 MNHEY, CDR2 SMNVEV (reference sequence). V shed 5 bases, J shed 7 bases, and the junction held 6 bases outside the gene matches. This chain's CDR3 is CASSLFGTGNEQFF. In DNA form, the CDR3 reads TGTGCCAGCAGTCTCTTCGGGACAGGGAATGAGCAGTTCTTC.

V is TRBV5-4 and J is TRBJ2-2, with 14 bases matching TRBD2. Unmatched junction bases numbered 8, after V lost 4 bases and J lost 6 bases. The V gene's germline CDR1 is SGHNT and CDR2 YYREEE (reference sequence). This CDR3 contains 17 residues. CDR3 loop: CASSRGTSGRSAGELFF. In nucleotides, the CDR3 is TGTGCCAGCAGCCGCGGGACTAGCGGGAGAAGCGCCGGGGAGCTGTTTTTT.

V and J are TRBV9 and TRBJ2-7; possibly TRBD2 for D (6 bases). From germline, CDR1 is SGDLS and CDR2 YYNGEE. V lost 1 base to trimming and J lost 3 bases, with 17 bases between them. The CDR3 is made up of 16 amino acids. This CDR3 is CASSVSRVAGFYEQYF. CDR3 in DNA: TGTGCCAGCAGCGTAAGCCGTGTGGCGGGGTTCTACGAGCAGTACTTC.

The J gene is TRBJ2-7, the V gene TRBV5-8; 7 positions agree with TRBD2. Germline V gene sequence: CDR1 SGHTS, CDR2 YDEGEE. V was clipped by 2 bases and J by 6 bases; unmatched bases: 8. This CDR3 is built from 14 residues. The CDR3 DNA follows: TGTGCCAGCAGCTTTTGGGGGGGGACGCGCGAGCAGTACTTC. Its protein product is CASSFWGGTREQYF.

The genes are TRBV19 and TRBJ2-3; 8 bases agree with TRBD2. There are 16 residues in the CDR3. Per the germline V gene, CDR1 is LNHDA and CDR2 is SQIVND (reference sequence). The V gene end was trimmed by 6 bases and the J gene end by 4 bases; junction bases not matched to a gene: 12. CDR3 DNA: TGTGCCAGTAGGCAGGGAGCGGGAGATCGCGCAGATACGCAGTATTTT. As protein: CASRQGAGDRADTQYF.

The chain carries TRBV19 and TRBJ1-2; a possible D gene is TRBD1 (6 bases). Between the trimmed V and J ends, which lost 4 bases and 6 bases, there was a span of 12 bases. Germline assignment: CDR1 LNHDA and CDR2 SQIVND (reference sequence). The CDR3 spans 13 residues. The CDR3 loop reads CASSREAGDGYTF. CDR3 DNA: TGTGCCAGTAGTAGAGAGGCAGGGGATGGCTACACCTTC.

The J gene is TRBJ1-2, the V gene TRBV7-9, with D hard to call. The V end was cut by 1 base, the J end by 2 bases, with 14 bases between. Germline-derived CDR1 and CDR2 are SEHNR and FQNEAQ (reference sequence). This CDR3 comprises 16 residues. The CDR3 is CASSLDGGRANYGYTF. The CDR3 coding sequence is TGTGCCAGCAGCTTAGATGGAGGCCGAGCAAACTATGGCTACACCTTC.

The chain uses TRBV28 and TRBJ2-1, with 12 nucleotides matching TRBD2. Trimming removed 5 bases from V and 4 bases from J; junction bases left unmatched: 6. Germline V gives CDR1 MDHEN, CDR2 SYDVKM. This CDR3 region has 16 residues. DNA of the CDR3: TGTGCCAGCAGTATTCTAGCGGGAGGGGTGTACAATGAGCAGTTCTTC. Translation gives CASSILAGGVYNEQFF. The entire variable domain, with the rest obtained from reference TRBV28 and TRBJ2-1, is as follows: DVKVTQSSRYLVKRTGEKVFLECVQDMDHENMFWYRQDPGLGLRLIYFSYDVKMKEKGDIPEGYSVSREKKERFSLILESASTNQTSMYLCASSILAGGVYNEQFFGPGTRLTVL.